This entry features one T cell receptor beta chain sequence. No antigen is known for it. Pooled together were second doses at about 4 or about 12 weeks. These data come from a study of T cell responses to AZD1222 COVID-19 vaccine. General study points: Spike-specific TCR breadth and depth rose after two AZD1222 doses. Without day 14 samples, only post-peak T cell repertoires were studied. Only a handful of AZD1222 recipients, roughly 6 in all, had baseline seropositivity.

Repertoires were generated with immunoSEQ multiplex PCR, while TCRdb's copy carries only in-frame clones and drops some. Counted here are around 150,000 clones, over 85% occurring once; the ten biggest clones make up approximately 6.5%. This TCR was sampled from an adult who received the AZD1222 COVID-19 vaccine. Sequences were derived from peripheral blood, sampled 28 days after the second AZD1222 dose.

DNA for the CDR3: TGTGCCACTCGGACAGGCAAGTCCAACTATGGCTACACCTTC. Its translation: CATRTGKSNYGYTF. V gene TRBV24-1 combines with J gene TRBJ1-2; 7 positions agree with TRBD1. Germline values: CDR1 KGHDR, CDR2 SFDVKD. CDR3 length: 14 amino acids. With 10 bases clipped from V and 2 bases from J, the junction kept 9 bases outside the gene matches.